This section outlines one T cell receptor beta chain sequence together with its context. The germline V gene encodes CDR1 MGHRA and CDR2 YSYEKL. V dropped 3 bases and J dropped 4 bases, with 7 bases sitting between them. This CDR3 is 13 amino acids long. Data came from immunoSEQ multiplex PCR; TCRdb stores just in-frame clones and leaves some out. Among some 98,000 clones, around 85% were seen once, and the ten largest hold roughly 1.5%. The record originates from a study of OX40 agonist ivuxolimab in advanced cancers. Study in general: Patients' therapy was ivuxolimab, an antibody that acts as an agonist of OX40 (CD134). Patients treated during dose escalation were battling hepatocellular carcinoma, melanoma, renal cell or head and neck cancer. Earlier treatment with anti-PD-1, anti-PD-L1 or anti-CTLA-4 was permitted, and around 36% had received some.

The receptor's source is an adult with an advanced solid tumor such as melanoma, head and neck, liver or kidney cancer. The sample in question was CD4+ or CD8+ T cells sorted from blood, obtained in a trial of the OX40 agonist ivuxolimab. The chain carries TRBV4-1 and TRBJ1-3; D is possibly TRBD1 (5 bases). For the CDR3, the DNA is TGCGCCAGCAGCCAGAACAGGGGAAACACCATATATTTT. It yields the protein CASSQNRGNTIYF.